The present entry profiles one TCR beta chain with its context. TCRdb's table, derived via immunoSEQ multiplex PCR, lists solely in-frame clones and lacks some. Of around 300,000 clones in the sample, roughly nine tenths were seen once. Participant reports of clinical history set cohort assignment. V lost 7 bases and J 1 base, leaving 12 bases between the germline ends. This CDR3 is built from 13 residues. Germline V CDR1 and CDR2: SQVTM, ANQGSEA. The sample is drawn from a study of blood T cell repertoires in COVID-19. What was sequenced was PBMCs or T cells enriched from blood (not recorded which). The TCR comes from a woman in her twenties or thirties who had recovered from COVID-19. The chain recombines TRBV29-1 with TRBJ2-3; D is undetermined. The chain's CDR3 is CSAATGGTDTQYF. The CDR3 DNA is TGCAGCGCGGCGACTGGAGGCACAGATACGCAGTATTTT.